This TCR beta chain is from a study of blood T cell repertoires in COVID-19. Whole-study context: Samples representing acute and convalescent COVID-19 were sourced from the United States, Italy and Spain. In each case, the material was cDNA or gDNA derived from T cells, B-cell-depleted T cells, or PBMCs.

A Seattle source enrolled patients during active infection and followed them longitudinally. V gave up 7 bases and J gave up 5 bases; unmatched junction bases: 18. The CDR3 has 17 amino acids. CDR1 and CDR2 from the germline V gene are SGHTA and FQGNSA. Under the authors' procedure: Estimates of nucleated cell counts were drawn from the amplification of reference gene primers. TCRdb's table, derived via immunoSEQ multiplex PCR, lists solely in-frame clones and lacks some. That table supplies the V and J calls and clone size; D and trimming were determined from the DNA. The sample gives about 56,000 clones, 85% to 90% of which show up once; around 40% is in the top ten.

The chain employs TRBV7-2 and TRBJ2-7; 9 nucleotides line up with TRBD1. This sequence originates from an older woman with COVID-19, enrolled during active disease. Sequences were obtained from peripheral blood. CDR3 sequence reads: CASTEDRGAVLSHEQYF. DNA for the CDR3: TGTGCCAGCACCGAGGACAGGGGTGCTGTTTTGTCCCACGAGCAGTACTTC.